The rows below give T cell receptor beta chains drawn from one sample of a study of human T cells and chemical hapten exposure. A single record per CDR3 protein comes from TCRdb applying MiXCR to the RACE reads. The table records 200,000 to 300,000 distinct CDR3 sequences, about 8.6% of them present only once. The specimen comprised whole blood, sampled in connection with sensitization to the hapten diphenylcyclopropenone (DPC). The receptor set was obtained from a woman aged 40 to 49 with alopecia areata. Some clones in this sample may be carry-over from other donors' samples. The CDR3 runs from the conserved cysteine through the conserved F or W. The D gene is left open where the match is weak. For some rows the clone size is stated as once, few or many, or as a class when expanded; others skip it.

v_call	clone_size	d_call	j_call	cdr3_nt	cdr3_aa
TRBV18	.	.	TRBJ1-3	TGTGCCAGCTCACCATCCACGGCAACCTCTGGAAACACCATATATTTT	CASSPSTATSGNTIYF
TRBV28	many	.	TRBJ2-2	TGTGCCAGCAGTTACAGGGTAGCCACGCGGGGAACCGGGGAGCTGTTTTTT	CASSYRVATRGTGELFF
TRBV7-2	few	.	TRBJ2-5	TGTGCCAGCAGTCTTGGGGTAGGAACTCAAGAGACCCAGTACTTC	CASSLGVGTQETQYF
TRBV6-5	many	.	TRBJ2-7	TGTGCCAGCAGTTACGGCCAGGGAGGCGAGCAGTACTTC	CASSYGQGGEQYF
TRBV20-1	.	.	TRBJ2-3	TGCAGTGCTAGAGAGGGTGTGCAGTATTTT	CSAREGVQYF
TRBV27	few	TRBD2	TRBJ2-1	TGTGCCAGCAGTTCGACTAGCGAGTACAATGAGCAGTTCTTC	CASSSTSEYNEQFF
TRBV28	.	.	TRBJ1-5	TGTGCCAGCACCAAAGCCGACAACAATCAGCCCCAGCATTTT	CASTKADNNQPQHF
TRBV18	few	.	TRBJ1-1	TGTGCCAGCTCACCAGGGTCCATCGAAGCTTTCTTT	CASSPGSIEAFF
TRBV6-2/TRBV6-3	.	TRBD1	TRBJ1-5	TGTGCCAGCACGGGGACAGGGGGCCGTCAGCCCCAGCATTTT	CASTGTGGRQPQHF
TRBV25-1	.	TRBD2	TRBJ2-1	TGTGCCAGTAGGCGGGAGGGCCTTGGTGAGCAGTTCTTC	CASRREGLGEQFF
TRBV7-2	many	.	TRBJ1-2	TGTGCCAGCAGCCCAGGTGGGGGGCAAGGCTATGGCTACACCTTC	CASSPGGGQGYGYTF
TRBV15	.	.	TRBJ2-2	TGTGTCACCAGCAGGATTACACAGGGACACACCGGGGAGCTGTTTTTT	CVTSRITQGHTGELFF
TRBV9	.	.	TRBJ2-2	TGTGCCAGCAGCACAGGGACGAACACCGGGGAGCTGTTTTTT	CASSTGTNTGELFF
TRBV29-1	.	TRBD1	TRBJ1-2	TGCAGCGTCCGGACAGGGGATTTTGGTGGCTACACCTTC	CSVRTGDFGGYTF
TRBV6-2/TRBV6-3	many	.	TRBJ2-2	TGTGCCAGCAAACCGAGGAACACCGGGGAGCTGTTTTTT	CASKPRNTGELFF
TRBV7-9	.	TRBD2	TRBJ2-3	TGTGCCAGCAGCTTAGTGACTAGCGGGATAGATACGCTGTATTTT	CASSLVTSGIDTLYF
TRBV19	few	TRBD1	TRBJ2-5	TGTGCCACCGCCGGGACAGGGGGCGCAGAGACCCAGTACTTC	CATAGTGGAETQYF
TRBV25-1	few	.	TRBJ2-2	TGTGCCAGCAGTGAATTCGGTCTGGCCGGGGAGCTGTTTTTT	CASSEFGLAGELFF
TRBV12-3/TRBV12-4	few	TRBD2	TRBJ2-7	TGTGCCAGCAGTTCAAATGGACTAGCGGTAAACGAGCAGTACTTC	CASSSNGLAVNEQYF
TRBV6-6	many	TRBD2	TRBJ2-2	TGTGCCAGCAGACCTAGCGGGAGCGGGTACACCGGGGAGCTGTTTTTT	CASRPSGSGYTGELFF